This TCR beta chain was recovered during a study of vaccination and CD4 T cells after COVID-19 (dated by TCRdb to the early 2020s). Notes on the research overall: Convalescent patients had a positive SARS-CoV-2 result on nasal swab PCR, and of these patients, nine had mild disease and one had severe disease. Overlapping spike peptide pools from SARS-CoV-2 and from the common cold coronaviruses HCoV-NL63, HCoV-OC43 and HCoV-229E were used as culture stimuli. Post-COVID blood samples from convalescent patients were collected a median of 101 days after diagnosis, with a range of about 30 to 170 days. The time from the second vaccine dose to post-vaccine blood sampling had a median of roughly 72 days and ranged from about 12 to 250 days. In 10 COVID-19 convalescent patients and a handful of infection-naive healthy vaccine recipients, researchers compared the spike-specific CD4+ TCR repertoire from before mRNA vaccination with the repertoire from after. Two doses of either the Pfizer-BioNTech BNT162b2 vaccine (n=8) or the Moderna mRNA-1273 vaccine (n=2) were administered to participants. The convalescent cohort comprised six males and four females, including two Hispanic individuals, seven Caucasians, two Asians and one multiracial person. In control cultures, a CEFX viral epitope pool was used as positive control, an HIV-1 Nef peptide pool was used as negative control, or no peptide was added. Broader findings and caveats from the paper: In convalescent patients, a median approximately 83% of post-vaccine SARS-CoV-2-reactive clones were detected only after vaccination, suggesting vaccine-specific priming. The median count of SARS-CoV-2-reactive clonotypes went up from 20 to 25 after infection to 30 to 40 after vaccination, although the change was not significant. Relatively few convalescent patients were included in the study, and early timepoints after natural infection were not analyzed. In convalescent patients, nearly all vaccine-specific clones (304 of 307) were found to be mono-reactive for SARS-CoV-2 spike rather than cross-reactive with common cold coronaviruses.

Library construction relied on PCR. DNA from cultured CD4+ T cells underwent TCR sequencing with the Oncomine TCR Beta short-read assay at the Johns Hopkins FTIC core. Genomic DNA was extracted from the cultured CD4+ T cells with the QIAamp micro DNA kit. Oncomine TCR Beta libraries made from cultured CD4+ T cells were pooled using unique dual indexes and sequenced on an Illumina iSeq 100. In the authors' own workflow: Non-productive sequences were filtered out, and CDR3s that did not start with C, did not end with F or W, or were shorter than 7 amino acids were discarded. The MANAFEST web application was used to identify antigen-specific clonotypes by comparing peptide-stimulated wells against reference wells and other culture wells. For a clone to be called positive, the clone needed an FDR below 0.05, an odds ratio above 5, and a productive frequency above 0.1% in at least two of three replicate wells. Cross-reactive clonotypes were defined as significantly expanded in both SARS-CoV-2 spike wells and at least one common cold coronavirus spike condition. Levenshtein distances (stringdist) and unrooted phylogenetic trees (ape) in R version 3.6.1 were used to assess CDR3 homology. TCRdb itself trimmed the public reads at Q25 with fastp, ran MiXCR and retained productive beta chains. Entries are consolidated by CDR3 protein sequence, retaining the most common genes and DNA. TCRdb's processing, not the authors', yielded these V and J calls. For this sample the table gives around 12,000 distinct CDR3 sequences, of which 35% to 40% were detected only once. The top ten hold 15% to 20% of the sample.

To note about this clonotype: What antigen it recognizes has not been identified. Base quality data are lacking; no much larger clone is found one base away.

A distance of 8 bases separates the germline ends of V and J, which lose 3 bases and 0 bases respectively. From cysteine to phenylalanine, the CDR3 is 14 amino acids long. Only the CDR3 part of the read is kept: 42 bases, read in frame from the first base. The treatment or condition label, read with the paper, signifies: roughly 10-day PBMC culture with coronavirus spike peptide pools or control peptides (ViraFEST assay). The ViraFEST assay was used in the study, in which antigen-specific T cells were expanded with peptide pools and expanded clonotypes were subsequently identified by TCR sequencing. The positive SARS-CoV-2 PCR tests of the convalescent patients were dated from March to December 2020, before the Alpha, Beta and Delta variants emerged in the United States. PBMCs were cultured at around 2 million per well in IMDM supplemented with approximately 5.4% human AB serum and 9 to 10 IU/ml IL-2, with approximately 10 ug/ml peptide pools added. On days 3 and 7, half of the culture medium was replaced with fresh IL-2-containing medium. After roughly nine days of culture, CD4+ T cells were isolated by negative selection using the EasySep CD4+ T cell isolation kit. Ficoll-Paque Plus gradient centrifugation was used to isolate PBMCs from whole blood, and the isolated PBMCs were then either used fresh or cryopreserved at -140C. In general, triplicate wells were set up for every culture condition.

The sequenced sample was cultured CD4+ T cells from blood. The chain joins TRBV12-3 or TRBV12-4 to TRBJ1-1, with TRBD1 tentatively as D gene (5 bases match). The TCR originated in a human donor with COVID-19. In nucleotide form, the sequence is TGTGCCAGCAGTTTCCAGGGATTGAACACTGAAGCTTTCTTT. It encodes CASSFQGLNTEAFF.